Listed here is a single TCR beta chain. This clonotype was detected many times. Its antigen specificity is not known. No base quality values were provided; no much bigger clone lies one nucleotide off. Libraries were constructed by RACE. TCRdb shows the sequencer as NextSeq 500. During library preparation, unique molecular identifiers were attached to individual cDNA molecules so that TCRs could be counted quantitatively and reproducibly. For every blood RNA sample, sequencing covered both the TCR alpha and TCR beta chains. Turning to the authors' computational methods: A median of around 100,000 TCRs per sample was observed, with a range of roughly 23,224 to 750,000. V, J and CDR3 annotation of the TCR reads was carried out using the Decombinator software suite. To make PS versus PT1 abundance plots, every sample was subsampled to the same number of TCRs (28,000). Expanded TCRs were defined as absent before sensitization and observed at least eight times at the 2-week time point. TCRdb reprocessed the public reads (quality trimming at Q25 with fastp, clone calling with MiXCR) and kept in-frame beta chains. Identical CDR3 proteins give one entry, which carries the most common genes and DNA. These V and J calls are TCRdb output, not the study's own analysis. The sample data list 70,000 to 90,000 distinct CDR3 sequences, and 8.5% to 12% of these were observed just once. The leading ten clones occupy around 4.7% of the sample.

These data are taken from a study of human T cells and chemical hapten exposure (dated by TCRdb to the early 2020s). The study in broad terms: For sensitization, 2% DPC in acetone was applied to a roughly 2 cm by roughly 2 cm area of upper inner arm skin. Weekly therapeutic DPC doses were additionally applied to the scalp of patients throughout the roughly 23-week study period. Patch tests used Finn chambers with 0.01% DPC on the upper back, scored after 6 days by International Contact Dermatitis Research Group standards. The patient cohort, mostly female, included alopecia areata with under or over 50% scalp involvement, alopecia totalis and alopecia universalis. The libraries were sequenced as a pool, and the TCR yield per sample differed mostly because of small variations in library volumes within the pool. The study tracked peripheral blood TCR repertoire changes in vivo during primary and secondary sensitization to the hapten diphenylcyclopropenone (DPC) in alopecia patients. Blood samples were taken from patients before sensitization (week 0) and then at 2, 6 and about 24 weeks after DPC sensitization. About 29 alopecia patients gave blood for TCR sequencing at one to four time points (pre-sensitization, 2, 6 and 24 weeks). The research as a whole found: Expanded TCRs formed significantly more large CDR3 similarity clusters than pre-sensitization or healthy control sets, consistent with antigen-driven responses. Patch test score was positively correlated with the number of PT1 expanded TCRs, with significance at thresholds 8, 16 and 32 but not at 4. Alopecia, a presumed autoimmune disease, was present in all patients, so the immune response of the patients might differ from that of healthy individuals. The number of TCRs above 1 in 1000 frequency did not change with DPC sensitization; there was no evidence of global repertoire structure alterations. After repeated subsampling, changes were observed in the strength of the expansion versus patch-test correlation and in the threshold at which the correlation became significant.

The time point label here, explained by the study, means: patch test 2, 6 weeks after DPC sensitization. Interpreted using the paper, the treatment or condition label stands for: therapeutic diphenylcyclopropenone sensitization with weekly scalp DPC. At each patch-test visit, blood was drawn before the patch test was applied. To be eligible, patients had to be aged 18 to 70, diagnosed with alopecia and judged suitable for DPC therapy, while pregnant patients were excluded. Total RNA was extracted from unfractionated whole blood collected in Tempus Blood RNA tubes. The germline V gene (reference sequence) gives CDR1 as SEHNR and CDR2 as FQNEAQ. Reading from cysteine to phenylalanine, the CDR3 counts 20 amino acids. Only the CDR3 part of the read is kept: 60 bases, read in frame from the first base. Clipping removes 5 bases from V and 0 bases from J, with 17 as the unmatched junction base count.

This clonotype originated in a woman aged 50 to 60 with alopecia areata. Some clones in this sample may be carry-over from other donors' samples. The specimen comprised whole blood, sampled in connection with sensitization to the hapten diphenylcyclopropenone (DPC). This sequence uses TRBV7-9 and TRBJ2-5; 11 bases in between match TRBD2. The CDR3 loop reads CASSPRSLAGEVGHQETQYF. The bases read TGTGCCAGCAGCCCCCGCTCACTAGCGGGAGAAGTGGGCCACCAAGAGACCCAGTACTTC. The full variable domain, completed from the reference TRBV7-9 and TRBJ2-5 proteins outside the CDR3, reads DTGVSQNPRHKITKRGQNVTFRCDPISEHNRLYWYRQTLGQGPEFLTYFQNEAQLEKSRLLSDRFSAERPKGSFSTLEIQRTEQGDSAMYLCASSPRSLAGEVGHQETQYFGPGTRLLVL.